The 18 T cell receptor beta chains below were found in one sample sequenced in a study of T cell clonality in common variable immunodeficiency. The antigens these receptors bind are not known. Assay: immunoSEQ multiplex PCR; the TCRdb copy retains only in-frame clones and omits some. This sample carries around 24,000 clones, none of them present only once. The study, taken as a whole, reports: Fewer deletions and N-nucleotide insertions were reportedly seen in common variable immunodeficiency TCR beta sequences.

Sequencing was done on a sample of peripheral blood mononuclear cells. The receptor set was obtained from a human donor with common variable immunodeficiency.

In the case of this clone: Sequencing ends 3 residues short of the CDR3 end; the germline J gene provides the rest. The gene calls are TRBV7-2 and TRBJ1-2, with TRBD1 matching 9 bases. This CDR3 is built from 15 residues. The germline gives CDR1 SGHTA, CDR2 FQGNSA. V shed 4 bases and J 4 bases; nucleotides not matched to a gene: 7. The CDR3 loop is CASSSSGTGPYGYTF. CDR3 DNA, as far as it was read: TGTGCCAGCAGCTCCTCCGGGACAGGGCCCTATGGC.

This clone was counted ten times or more. The read halts 3 residues ahead of the CDR3 end, with the missing end drawn from the germline J gene. The genes are TRBV6-2 or TRBV6-3 and TRBJ2-3; 8 bases match TRBD1. CDR3 length: 14 amino acids. Germline CDR1 MNHEY, CDR2 SVGEGT. J gave up 3 bases and V 6 bases, and 5 bases lay outside the gene matches. Incomplete CDR3 DNA: TGTGCCAGCAGGCGCCAGGGGGCTACAGATACG. As protein: CASRRQGATDT. The complete CDR3 protein is CASRRQGATDTQYF.

There are many counts of this clone. The CDR3 is cut off 3 residues early in the read; its end comes from the germline J gene. The chain uses TRBV7-2 and TRBJ2-3; D is uncertain. The CDR3 is 12 amino acids. Per the germline V gene, CDR1 is SGHTA and CDR2 is FQGNSA. Trimming took 3 bases from V and 4 from J, leaving 5 bases between them. Partial CDR3 DNA: TGTGCCAGCAGCTTTCGTGCAGATACG. It specifies CASSFRADT. Given in full, the CDR3 is CASSFRADTQYF.

This clone has a count of ten or more. CDR3 DNA (partial): TGCGCCAGTCGACAGGGCTCTACTAACTATGGC. Its translation: CASRQGSTNYG. The entire CDR3 protein is CASRQGSTNYGYTF. V and J are TRBV5-1 and TRBJ1-2; TRBD1 aligns across 7 bases. Read coverage stops 3 residues before the CDR3 terminus; the germline J gene supplies the remainder. Germline CDR1 is SGHRS and CDR2 is YFSETQ. V shed 8 bases, J shed 0 bases, and the junction held 7 bases outside the gene matches. CDR3 length equals 14 residues. The full variable domain, in which reference TRBV5-1 and TRBJ1-2 provide the parts outside the CDR3, is KAGVTQTPRYLIKTRGQQVTLSCSPISGHRSVSWYQQTPGQGLQFLFEYFSETQRNKGNFPGRFSGRQFSNSRSEMNVSTLELGDSALYLCASRQGSTNYGYTFGSGTRLTVV.

Ten or more counts support this clone. The read terminates 3 residues before the CDR3 end, so the remaining end is supplied by the germline J gene. The chain uses TRBV7-3 and TRBJ2-5; possible D gene TRBD1, 5 bases. V lost 0 bases and J lost 4, with 12 bases in between. Germline CDR1 SGHTA, CDR2 FQGTGA. The CDR3 runs 15 residues. The CDR3 sequence: CASSLTGARRETQYF. CDR3 DNA, as far as it was read: TGTGCCAGCAGCTTAACAGGGGCGAGGCGAGAGACC.

There are many counts of this clone. Sequencing ends 3 residues short of the CDR3 end; the germline J gene provides the rest. This rearrangement joins TRBV18 to TRBJ2-2, with a possible D match to TRBD2 (7 bases). V lost 7 bases, J lost 6 bases, and 21 bases lay in between. There are 16 residues in the CDR3. Germline loops: CDR1 KGHSH, CDR2 LQKENI. The CDR3 loop reads CASLASRGGSPGELFF. CDR3 DNA (partial): TGTGCCAGCTTAGCGAGCCGCGGGGGCTCTCCCGGGGAG.

The sample holds a few counts of this clone. The read ends 3 residues early relative to the CDR3; the germline J gene fills the gap. The chain carries TRBV7-2 and TRBJ2-1; 9 nucleotides match TRBD2. Trimming cost V 5 bases and J 5 bases; bases outside gene matches: 4. This CDR3 contains 14 residues. Germline values: CDR1 SGHTA, CDR2 FQGNSA. CDR3 loop: CASSERLADNEQFF. The DNA read from the CDR3 is TGTGCCAGCAGCGAAAGACTAGCGGACAATGAG.

This clone showed up many times. The CDR3 goes on 3 residues after the read ends, and that part is filled in from the germline J gene. Other DNA sequences from this sample encode an identical CDR3 as well. The chain has TRBV30 and TRBJ1-6; D perhaps matches TRBD1 (6 bases). V was trimmed by 1 base and J by 9 bases, leaving 16 bases between them. CDR1 and CDR2 from the germline V gene are GTSNPN and SVGIG (reference sequence). The CDR3 has 15 residues. The sequenced CDR3 bases are TGTGCCTGGAGTGCACCCGGGACAAAGGCTTCACCC. Translating it yields CAWSAPGTKASP. The CDR3, in full, reads CAWSAPGTKASPLHF.

This clone was counted only a few times. With the read ending 3 residues before the CDR3 end, the germline J gene is used to fill in that end. V usage is TRBV19 and J usage is TRBJ1-2, with a possible D match to TRBD1 (6 bases). The CDR3 spans 12 residues. The germline gives CDR1 LNHDA, CDR2 SQIVND (reference sequence). V was trimmed by 8 bases and J by 2 bases, leaving 9 bases between them. CDR3 amino acids: CASATGNYGYTF. Partial CDR3 DNA: TGTGCCAGTGCGACAGGCAACTATGGC.

A note on this clone: The read ends 3 residues early relative to the CDR3; the germline J gene fills the gap. The rearrangement joins TRBV20-1 to TRBJ2-1; the D gene is possibly TRBD2 (5 bases). Trimming shortened V by 3 bases and J by 6 bases, and 12 bases separated the two germline ends. From germline, CDR1 is DFQATT and CDR2 SNEGSKA (reference sequence). The CDR3 spans 13 residues. Incomplete CDR3 DNA: TGCAGTGCTAGGATGGTTGCGGGCAATGAG. Its translation: CSARMVAGNE. The complete CDR3 protein is CSARMVAGNEQFF.

This clone was recorded at least ten times. The read stops 3 residues short of the end of the CDR3; the missing end is completed from the germline J gene. The V and J genes are TRBV5-3 and TRBJ2-2; 7 bases are a match to TRBD2. TRBV5-3 counts as an open reading frame of uncertain function. V dropped 0 bases and J dropped 2; count of bases not matched to a gene: 16. The CDR3 length is 20 residues. CDR3 DNA, as far as it was read: TGTGCCAGAAGCTTGGACGGCAAACCGCTAGCGGCTACCAACACCGGGGAG. It yields the protein CARSLDGKPLAATNTGE. The complete CDR3 sequence is CARSLDGKPLAATNTGELFF.

This clone was counted only a few times. The sequence runs out 3 residues before the end of the CDR3; the remainder is reconstructed from the germline J gene. The chain couples TRBV18 to TRBJ1-5; 7 bases fit TRBD1. CDR1 and CDR2 (germline): KGHSH, LQKENI. V gave up 5 bases and J gave up 5 bases; unmatched junction bases: 3. This CDR3 contains 13 residues. CDR3 sequence reads: CASSITGDQPQHF. CDR3 bases read: TGTGCCAGCTCAATCACAGGGGATCAGCCC.

In regard to this clone: The read finishes 3 residues shy of the CDR3 end, and the germline J gene is used to complete it. The chain couples TRBV2 to TRBJ1-6; TRBD1 might be the D (6 bases). Germline lookup yields CDR1 SNHLY and CDR2 FYNNEI. This CDR3 has 14 amino acids. V shed 6 bases and J shed 5 bases, with 11 bases lying between them. CDR3 amino acids: CASRLDSDNSPLHF. CDR3 bases read: TGTGCCAGCAGATTGGACAGCGATAATTCACCC. Using reference TRBV2 and TRBJ1-6 for the parts outside the CDR3, the full variable domain is EPEVTQTPSHQVTQMGQEVILRCVPISNHLYFYWYRQILGQKVEFLVSFYNNEISEKSEIFDDQFSVERPDGSNFTLKIRSTKLEDSAMYFCASRLDSDNSPLHFGNGTRLTVT.

This clone was picked up many times. The CDR3 end lies 3 residues beyond the end of the read and is filled in from the germline J gene. The gene calls are TRBV20-1 and TRBJ2-4; 7 nucleotides align to TRBD2. V was clipped by 6 bases and J by 1 base; unmatched bases: 18. Germline V lookup: CDR1 DFQATT, CDR2 SNEGSKA (reference sequence). The CDR3 spans 18 residues. The covered CDR3 bases are TGCAGTGCCAACTGGTGGAGGAGGGAGGGGAGCGCCAAAAACATT. The encoded protein is CSANWWRREGSAKNI. The entire CDR3 protein is CSANWWRREGSAKNIQYF.

This clone was observed a handful of times. Read coverage stops 3 residues before the CDR3 terminus; the germline J gene supplies the remainder. The V gene is TRBV19, the J gene TRBJ2-1; 10 bases are shared with TRBD2. CDR3 length equals 15 residues. Germline V CDR1 and CDR2: LNHDA, SQIVND (reference sequence). The trim removed 5 bases at V and 0 bases at J, leaving 1 base unmatched. The CDR3 here is CASSASGGSYNEQFF. The covered CDR3 bases are TGTGCCAGTAGTGCTAGCGGGGGCTCCTACAATGAG.

This clone was detected ten times or more. The CDR3 end is not reached by the read, which stops 3 residues before it; the germline J gene fills it in. This chain connects TRBV29-1 to TRBJ2-5; D ambiguous. V was cut by 3 bases and J by 4 bases, with 12 bases left in between. This CDR3 is built from 13 residues. Germline assignment: CDR1 SQVTM and CDR2 ANQGSEA. The DNA read from the CDR3 is TGCAGCGTTGATTTGTCAGGCCTAGAGACC. Residues: CSVDLSGLET. The whole CDR3 protein is CSVDLSGLETQYF. Full variable domain (missing parts from reference TRBV29-1 and TRBJ2-5): SAVISQKPSRDICQRGTSLTIQCQVDSQVTMMFWYRQQPGQSLTLIATANQGSEATYESGFVIDKFPISRPNLTFSTLTVSNMSPEDSSIYLCSVDLSGLETQYFGPGTRLLVL.

This clone was found a few times. The CDR3 is cut off 3 residues early in the read; its end comes from the germline J gene. The chain joins TRBV7-2 to TRBJ1-2; TRBD1 matches at 9 bases. The J segment lost 4 bases and the V segment lost 5 bases, leaving 8 bases of the junction unmatched. The germline V gene has CDR1 SGHTA and CDR2 FQGNSA. The CDR3 has 15 amino acids. The CDR3 sequence is CASSQGQGKLYGYTF. The sequenced CDR3 bases are TGTGCCAGCAGCCAGGGACAGGGAAAGCTCTATGGC.

This clone was recorded many times. The read ends 3 residues before the CDR3 terminus; that terminus is restored from the germline J gene. The rearrangement uses TRBV19 and TRBJ1-5; TRBD1 matches 7 bases. The CDR3 has 13 amino acids. Trimming removed 6 bases from V and 4 bases from J; junction bases left unmatched: 3. Germline CDR1 reads LNHDA; CDR2 reads SQIVND (reference sequence). The chain's CDR3 is CASSHRGNQPQHF. The sequenced part of the CDR3 DNA is TGTGCCAGTAGCCACAGGGGTAATCAGCCC. Complete variable domain (other parts from reference TRBV19 and TRBJ1-5): DGGITQSPKYLFRKEGQNVTLSCEQNLNHDAMYWYRQDPGQGLRLIYYSQIVNDFQKGDIAEGYSVSREKKESFPLTVTSAQKNPTAFYLCASSHRGNQPQHFGDGTRLSIL.